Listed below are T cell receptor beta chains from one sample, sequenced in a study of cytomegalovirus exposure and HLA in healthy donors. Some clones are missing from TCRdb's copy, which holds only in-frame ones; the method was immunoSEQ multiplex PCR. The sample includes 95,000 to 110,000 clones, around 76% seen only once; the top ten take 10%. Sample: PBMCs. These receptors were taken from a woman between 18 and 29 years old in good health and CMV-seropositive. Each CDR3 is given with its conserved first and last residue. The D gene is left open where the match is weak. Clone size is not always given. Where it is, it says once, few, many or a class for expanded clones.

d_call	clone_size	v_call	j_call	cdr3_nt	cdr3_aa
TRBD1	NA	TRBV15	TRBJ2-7	TGTGCCACCAGCAGAGCAGGGGGTGGGTACGAGCAGTACTTC	CATSRAGGGYEQYF
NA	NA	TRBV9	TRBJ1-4	TGTGCCAGCAGCTCTCACAGAACGAGGGCGGGAGGTGAAAAACTGTTTTTT	CASSSHRTRAGGEKLFF
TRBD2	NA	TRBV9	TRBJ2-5	TGTGCCAGCGGCCGGGGGGGGACAAAAGAGACCCAGTACTTC	CASGRGGTKETQYF
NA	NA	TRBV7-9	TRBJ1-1	TGTGCCAGCAGCTTAGGACAGAACACTGAAGCTTTCTTT	CASSLGQNTEAFF
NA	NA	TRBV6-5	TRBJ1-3	TGTGCCAGCAGTTACTCAACAGGCTCTGGAAACACCATATATTTT	CASSYSTGSGNTIYF
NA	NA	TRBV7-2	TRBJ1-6	TGTGCCAGCAGCTTGCGGGGTGATTCACCCCTCCACTTT	CASSLRGDSPLHF
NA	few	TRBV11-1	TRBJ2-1	TGTGCCAGCAGCCCCCCGGGACCGGACTATAATGAGCAGTTCTTC	CASSPPGPDYNEQFF
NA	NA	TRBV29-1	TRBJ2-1	TGCAGCGTCCGGACTAAAAACAATGAGCAGTTCTTC	CSVRTKNNEQFF
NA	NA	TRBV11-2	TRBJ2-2	TGTGCCAGCAGCTATCCTAGGGGGCGGGGCGGGACCGGGGAGCTGTTTTTT	CASSYPRGRGGTGELFF
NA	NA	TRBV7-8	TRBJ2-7	TGTGCCAGCAGCTTAGGTTATCAGGGCACCTACGAGCAGTACTTC	CASSLGYQGTYEQYF
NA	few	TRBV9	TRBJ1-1	TGTGCCAGCAGCGCCCCCCTTCCCACTGAAGCTTTCTTT	CASSAPLPTEAFF
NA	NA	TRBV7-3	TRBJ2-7	TGTGCCAGCAGCCCAACCGTAGGGGGTTCACCCGAGCAGTACTTC	CASSPTVGGSPEQYF